This T cell receptor beta chain was documented in a study of regulatory and conventional T cells in RAG deficiency. Assay used: immunoSEQ multiplex PCR; TCRdb lists only in-frame clones, some missing. The sample holds approximately 35,000 clones; more than 75% are singletons and the top ten take 3% to 4%. The sorted conventional CD4+ T cells were CD25-low and CD127-high, with genomic DNA sequenced. The germline CDR1 and CDR2 sequences are LNHDA and SQIVND (reference sequence). The CDR3 spans 14 residues. The J segment lost 2 bases and the V segment lost 1 base, leaving 1 base of the junction unmatched. A note on this clone: Its antigen is not identified.

Findings of the study overall: Other subsets showed roughly 9.9-fold reductions, but Treg unique TCR beta sequences fell approximately 100-fold in these patients. In Omenn syndrome, sorted "Tregs" may be peripherally activated cells. RAG-deficient patients showed markedly lower Shannon entropy and higher Simpson indices than control T-cell subsets.

These same data were also listed under a study on regulatory T cells. As that report states: The PCR used 52 TRBV and 13 TRBJ primers. Patient repertoires had restricted TRB V-J pairs and skewed V and J usage, most in Tregs.

This clonotype was obtained from a human donor in good health. Sequenced input: CD4+ effector T cells sorted from blood. The J gene is TRBJ2-7, the V gene TRBV19; TRBD1 agrees at 8 bases. The CDR3 here is CASSIGGQAYEQYF. The CDR3 DNA is TGTGCCAGTAGTATAGGGGGACAGGCCTACGAGCAGTACTTC.